These 2 T cell receptor beta chains came from one sample sequenced in a study of T cell repertoires in cytomegalovirus infection (dated by TCRdb to about 2019). Instrument on record: Illumina HiSeq 1500. The public sequencing data were trimmed at Q25 with fastp and processed into clonotypes with MiXCR by TCRdb, which kept only in-frame beta chains. Each CDR3 protein appears once, grouped with its most common genes and DNA. This sample comprises 740,000 or so distinct CDR3 sequences, roughly 36% of them detected only once. The top ten constitute roughly 2.8% of the sample. The specimen was PBMCs. These receptors came from a human donor in good health (CMV status not recorded). Some clones in this sample may be carry-over from other donors' samples.

The chain is built from TRBV6-1 and TRBJ2-1; TRBD2 agrees at 10 bases. The CDR3 contains 15 residues. V lost 2 bases and J lost 6; bases outside the gene matches: 4. The V gene's germline CDR1 is MNHNS and CDR2 SASEGT. CDR3 loop: CASSESSGSFNEQFF. CDR3 DNA sequence: TGTGCCAGCAGTGAATCTAGCGGGAGTTTCAATGAGCAGTTCTTC.

This clonotype was counted at least ten times. The chain uses TRBV7-2 and TRBJ2-2; D not certain. The CDR3 is 12 residues long. Germline V gives CDR1 SGHTA, CDR2 FQGNSA. The V end lost 1 base, the J end lost 7 bases, and 4 bases lay between the germline ends. CDR3 residues: CASSLEVGELFF. CDR3 nucleotides: TGTGCCAGCAGCTTAGAAGTCGGGGAGCTGTTTTTT.